The rows below give T cell receptor beta chains drawn from one sample of a study of sequential checkpoint blockade in melanoma. Assay used: immunoSEQ multiplex PCR; TCRdb lists only in-frame clones, some missing. Among fewer than 20,000 clones listed, less than 30% were seen once. The specimen was tumor tissue (inferred from file names), collected from a patient given nivolumab and ipilimumab in sequence. These receptors all come from a human donor with melanoma. Each CDR3 is given with its conserved first and last residue. A D gene is named only where the DNA matches it firmly. Size tells how often a clone was seen (once, few, many) or the class of an expanded clone, and some rows leave it out.

j_gene | d_gene | v_gene | abundance | CDR3nt | CDR3aa
TRBJ2-1 | - | TRBV7-8 | - | TGTGCCAGCAGATCCGGGGCCATCAATGAGCAGTTCTTC | CASRSGAINEQFF
TRBJ1-3 | - | TRBV19 | - | TGTGCCAGTAGCCCGGGACCTGGAAACACCATATATTTT | CASSPGPGNTIYF
TRBJ2-7 | TRBD1 | TRBV29-1 | few | TGCAGCGTCGAAGGGACAGGGGGCTTCGACGAGCAGTACTTC | CSVEGTGGFDEQYF
TRBJ2-2 | TRBD2 | TRBV6-8 | - | TGTGCCAGCAGTTCTCCGGGACTAGCGCCCCCCGAGGAGCTGTTTTTT | CASSSPGLAPPEELFF
TRBJ2-2 | - | TRBV9 | many | TGTGCCAGCAGCGTAGCCAGGGCTTACACCGGGGAGCTGTTTTTT | CASSVARAYTGELFF
TRBJ2-1 | TRBD1 | TRBV18 | - | TGTGCCAGCTCACCTGACAGGGATGAGCAGTTCTTC | CASSPDRDEQFF
TRBJ2-3 | - | TRBV29-1 | - | TGCAGCGTTGGGTTGTTTCTAGATACGCAGTATTTT | CSVGLFLDTQYF
TRBJ2-3 | - | TRBV6-1 | medium-sized | TGTGCCAGCAGTGAAGCGAGGGCGGGGAGGAGCACAGATACGCAGTATTTT | CASSEARAGRSTDTQYF
TRBJ1-3 | - | TRBV5-1 | - | TGCGCCAGCAGCTTGGTGGGGTTTGGAAACACCATATATTTT | CASSLVGFGNTIYF
TRBJ2-4 | TRBD2 | TRBV19 | - | TGTGCCAGTAGTATCGGGGGGGTGCTAGCCAAAAACATTCAGTACTTC | CASSIGGVLAKNIQYF
TRBJ2-1 | TRBD2 | TRBV6-8 | - | TGTGCCAGCAGTTACCGGCGGGGGATCTACAATGAGCAGTTCTTC | CASSYRRGIYNEQFF
TRBJ2-7 | TRBD1 | TRBV6-8 | - | TGTGCCAGCAGTACCCGGGACAGGGCTACGTTCTCCTACGAGCAGTACTTC | CASSTRDRATFSYEQYF
TRBJ2-5 | - | TRBV6-8 | - | TGTGCCAGCAGTTATACGCGGAACCAAGAGACCCAGTACTTC | CASSYTRNQETQYF
TRBJ1-1 | - | TRBV11-3 | large | TGTGCCAGCAGCCCAGAGGACCGGGAGGGTGAAGCTTTCTTT | CASSPEDREGEAFF
TRBJ1-5 | - | TRBV19 | medium-sized | TGTGCCAGTAGTATCGGATCGGGGGATGTACGCAATCAGCCCCAGCATTTT | CASSIGSGDVRNQPQHF
TRBJ1-1 | TRBD1 | TRBV6-8 | - | TGTGCCAGCAGTCCGGGACAGGGGGATGGGGAAGCTTTCTTT | CASSPGQGDGEAFF
TRBJ2-3 | - | TRBV11-3 | few | TGTGCCAGCAGCCCGAGGGGGGGCTCGGCAGATACGCAGTATTTT | CASSPRGGSADTQYF
TRBJ2-7 | - | TRBV4-1 | - | TGCGCCAGCAGCCAACTAGCGACCTACTCCTACGAGCAGTACTTC | CASSQLATYSYEQYF
TRBJ2-3 | - | TRBV5-1 | - | TGCGCCAGCAGTTTAACAGGGGGGGAAGGAAATACGCAGTATTTT | CASSLTGGEGNTQYF
TRBJ2-2 | - | TRBV16 | few | TGTGCCAGCAGGCTGAATAGGGCCGGGGAGCTGTTTTTT | CASRLNRAGELFF
TRBJ1-2 | TRBD1 | TRBV5-1 | - | TGCGCCAGCGCCATCCAGGGGGCGAACTATGGCTACACCTTC | CASAIQGANYGYTF
TRBJ1-5 | - | TRBV6-8 | - | TGTGCCACTTTCCTCCGGGACAACACCCCCAATCAGCCCCAGCATTTT | CATFLRDNTPNQPQHF
TRBJ2-1 | - | TRBV28 | - | TGTGCCAGCAGTTTAGAAGGGGGGCGAAATGAGCAGTTCTTC | CASSLEGGRNEQFF
TRBJ2-3 | TRBD2 | TRBV19 | - | TGTGCCAGTAGTATTGCGGGGGGTAGCACAGATACGCAGTATTTT | CASSIAGGSTDTQYF
TRBJ2-3 | TRBD2 | TRBV9 | - | TGTGCCAGCAGTAGCGGGGGGCGTAGCACAGATACGCAGTATTTT | CASSSGGRSTDTQYF
TRBJ1-2 | TRBD1 | TRBV11-3 | many | TGTGCCAGCAGTACTGAGCAGGGGGAACGGTATGGCTACACCTTC | CASSTEQGERYGYTF
TRBJ2-7 | - | TRBV30 | few | TGTGCCTGCCGACAACCGGGGAGCTACGAGCAGTACTTC | CACRQPGSYEQYF
TRBJ2-3 | TRBD2 | TRBV19 | - | TGTGCCAGTAGTCGGGAGGAGACTAGAACAGATACGCAGTATTTT | CASSREETRTDTQYF
TRBJ2-7 | TRBD1 | TRBV11-3 | - | TGTGCCAGCAGCATAGGACAGGGTGCTTTGGAGCAGTACTTC | CASSIGQGALEQYF
TRBJ2-7 | TRBD2 | TRBV11-3 | few | TGTGCCAGCAGCTTAAATTCCGGGGGACACGGGACTAGCGGGAGTTTCGAGCAGTACTTC | CASSLNSGGHGTSGSFEQYF
TRBJ2-2 | TRBD2 | TRBV28 | few | TGTGCCAGCAGTCACCTAGGACTAGCGGGGCCCAGGGGGACCGGGGAGCTGTTTTTT | CASSHLGLAGPRGTGELFF
TRBJ2-1 | TRBD2 | TRBV30 | few | TGTGCCTGGAGTGTACGCGGGAGGGTGGGCAATGAGCAGTTCTTC | CAWSVRGRVGNEQFF
TRBJ2-5 | TRBD1 | TRBV6-8 | - | TGTGCCAGCAGTTACCCGGGACAGAACCAAGAGACCCAGTACTTC | CASSYPGQNQETQYF
TRBJ1-5 | - | TRBV28 | many | TGTGCCAGCAGAAAGGTCCGGGGGCAGCCCCAGCATTTT | CASRKVRGQPQHF
TRBJ2-5 | - | TRBV7-1 | few | TGTGCCAGCAGCTTCGATGAACCGGAGACCCAGTACTTC | CASSFDEPETQYF
TRBJ2-2 | TRBD1 | TRBV6-8 | - | TGTGCCAGCACTACCCGACAGGGGGCCGGGGAGCTGTTTTTT | CASTTRQGAGELFF
TRBJ2-2 | TRBD2 | TRBV11-3 | few | TGTGCCAGCAGCTTGGCCGTGTTAGCGGGATCGAACACCGGGGAGCTGTTTTTT | CASSLAVLAGSNTGELFF
TRBJ2-3 | - | TRBV6-8 | - | TGTGCCAGCAGTACCCTCGGAGGGTACACAGATACGCAGTATTTT | CASSTLGGYTDTQYF
TRBJ1-1 | - | TRBV7-2 | many | TGTGCCAGCAGCAACAGGGTGGGGACTGAAGCTTTCTTT | CASSNRVGTEAFF
TRBJ2-3 | TRBD1 | TRBV5-1 | - | TGCGCCAGCAGCTTGATCGGACAGGGCGGGACAGATACGCAGTATTTT | CASSLIGQGGTDTQYF
TRBJ2-7 | - | TRBV11-3 | - | TGTGCCAGCAGCTTAGTCGGGAGCGACTACGAGCAGTACTTC | CASSLVGSDYEQYF
TRBJ1-2 | TRBD1 | TRBV6-8 | many | TGTGCCAGCAGTTACCGGACAGGTCCCGTTCACACCTTC | CASSYRTGPVHTF
TRBJ1-5 | - | TRBV11-3 | many | TGTGCCAGCAGCCAGGGACGGAGCAATCAGCCCCAGCATTTT | CASSQGRSNQPQHF
TRBJ2-7 | - | TRBV14 | few | TGTGCCAGCAGCCCCGTAGCGTTACCCTACGAGCAGTACTTC | CASSPVALPYEQYF
TRBJ2-2 | TRBD1 | TRBV6-8 | - | TGTGCCAGCAGACGACAGGGGAACACCGGGGAGCTGTTTTTT | CASRRQGNTGELFF
TRBJ1-1 | TRBD1 | TRBV4-1 | many | TGCGCCAGCAGCAGGGGGCGTGGGTCGATTAGGAACACTGAAGCTTTCTTT | CASSRGRGSIRNTEAFF
TRBJ2-3 | TRBD1 | TRBV11-3 | - | TGTGCCAGCAGCTACGGGACAGGGGGCTCAGATACGCAGTATTTT | CASSYGTGGSDTQYF
TRBJ1-3 | TRBD1 | TRBV5-1 | - | TGCGCCAGCAGCTTGTCAGGGGGTAGTGGAAACACCATATATTTT | CASSLSGGSGNTIYF
TRBJ2-5 | - | TRBV6-8 | - | TGTGCCAGCAGTGATCTAAGCAGGGGGGGCGAGACCCAGTACTTC | CASSDLSRGGETQYF
TRBJ2-5 | - | TRBV19 | - | TGTGCCAGTAGCTCGTCTGGGGGAGGCTTACAAGAGACCCAGTACTTC | CASSSSGGGLQETQYF
TRBJ1-5 | - | TRBV7-1 | - | TGTGCCAGCAGCCCGACGGAGAATCAGCCCCAGCATTTT | CASSPTENQPQHF
TRBJ2-2 | TRBD1 | TRBV23-1 | - | TGCGCCAGCTGGGCCGAGGACAGGCCGAACACCGGGGAGCTGTTTTTT | CASWAEDRPNTGELFF
TRBJ2-3 | - | TRBV7-4 | few | TGTGCCAGCAGCTTAAGGGGGAAGCGGGGATACACAGATACGCAGTATTTT | CASSLRGKRGYTDTQYF
TRBJ2-1 | - | TRBV6-8 | medium-sized | TGTGCCAGCACTCCACCCCGACTTTACGAGCAGTTCTTC | CASTPPRLYEQFF
TRBJ2-7 | - | TRBV5-1 | - | TGCGCCAGCAGCTTACGTCCAGGGGTTACCTACGAGCAGTACTTC | CASSLRPGVTYEQYF
TRBJ2-1 | TRBD2 | TRBV18 | - | TGTGCCAGCTCACTAAGAGTTAGTCTAGCGGGAGAGACCTACAATGAGCAGTTCTTC | CASSLRVSLAGETYNEQFF
TRBJ1-1 | - | TRBV11-3 | many | TGTGCCAGCAGCTTAGGGCAGAAGTCCGCTGAAGCTTTCTTT | CASSLGQKSAEAFF
TRBJ1-1 | TRBD1 | TRBV28 | - | TGTGCCAGCAGTTTCGGACAGGCCAACACTGAAGCTTTCTTT | CASSFGQANTEAFF
TRBJ2-3 | - | TRBV11-3 | - | TGTGCCAGCAGCTTAATGTGGGGGGGCATAGATACGCAGTATTTT | CASSLMWGGIDTQYF